This T cell receptor (beta chain) came from a study of T-cell memory formation after mild COVID-19. TCRdb itself ran the 5' RACE reads through MiXCR, one entry per CDR3 protein. Here the sample spans 300,000 to 400,000 distinct CDR3 sequences, around 21% being singletons. Overall study results and limits: Largely, contracting CD4+ clones fell within CM and EM, and contracting CD8+ clones within EMRA. In pre-infection memory, a portion of responding clones appeared, which suggested that cross-reactive memory joined. Clones contracting over day 15 to 85 were CD4/CD8 balanced, with later expanders leaning CD4+.

This clonotype was counted between two and nine times. Its cognate antigen is unknown. Per the germline V gene, CDR1 is SGHVS and CDR2 is FNYEAQ. The ends were cut back, 0 bases at V and 8 bases at J, with 11 bases in the middle. The CDR3 covers 15 residues. The origin of this receptor is an adult woman who had mild COVID-19 (a few samples of this study predate the infection). Cell type and time point are not known. The chain carries TRBV7-6 and TRBJ1-6; weak D call: TRBD1 (5 bases). Material: PBMCs or a T cell subset sorted from them (not recorded which). For the CDR3, the DNA is TGTGCCAGCAGCTTAGCCTGGGGGTATGATTCACCCCTCCACTTT. Its protein product is CASSLAWGYDSPLHF.